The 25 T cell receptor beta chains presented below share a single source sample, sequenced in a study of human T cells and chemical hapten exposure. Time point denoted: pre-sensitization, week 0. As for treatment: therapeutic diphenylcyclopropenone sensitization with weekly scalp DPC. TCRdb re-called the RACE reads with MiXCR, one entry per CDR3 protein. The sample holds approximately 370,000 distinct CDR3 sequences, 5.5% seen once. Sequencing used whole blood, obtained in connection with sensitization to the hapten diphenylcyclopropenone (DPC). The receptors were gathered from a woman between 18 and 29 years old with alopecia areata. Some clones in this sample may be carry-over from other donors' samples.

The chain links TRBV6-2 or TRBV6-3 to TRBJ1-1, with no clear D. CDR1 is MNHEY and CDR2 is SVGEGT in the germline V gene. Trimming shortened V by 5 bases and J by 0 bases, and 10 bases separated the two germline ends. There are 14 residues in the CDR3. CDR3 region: CASSQSSLNTEAFF. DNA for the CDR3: TGTGCCAGCAGTCAATCGAGCTTGAACACTGAAGCTTTCTTT.

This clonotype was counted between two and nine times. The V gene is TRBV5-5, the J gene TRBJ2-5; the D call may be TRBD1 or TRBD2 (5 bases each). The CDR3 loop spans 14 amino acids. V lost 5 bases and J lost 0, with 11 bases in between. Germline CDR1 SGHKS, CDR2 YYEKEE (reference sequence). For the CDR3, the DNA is TGTGCCAGCAGTCGTGGGGGTTACCAAGAGACCCAGTACTTC. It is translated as CASSRGGYQETQYF.

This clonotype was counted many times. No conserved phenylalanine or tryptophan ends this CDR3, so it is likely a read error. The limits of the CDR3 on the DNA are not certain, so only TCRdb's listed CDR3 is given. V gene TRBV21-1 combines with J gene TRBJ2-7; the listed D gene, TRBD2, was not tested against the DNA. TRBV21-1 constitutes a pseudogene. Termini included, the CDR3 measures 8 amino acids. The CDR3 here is CASTLLDN.

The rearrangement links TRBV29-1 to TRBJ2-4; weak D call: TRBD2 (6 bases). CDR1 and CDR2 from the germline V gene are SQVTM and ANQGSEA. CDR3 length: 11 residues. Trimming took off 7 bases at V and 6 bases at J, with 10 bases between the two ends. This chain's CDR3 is CSATEGNIQYF. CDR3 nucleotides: TGCAGCGCTACGGAGGGAAACATTCAGTACTTC.

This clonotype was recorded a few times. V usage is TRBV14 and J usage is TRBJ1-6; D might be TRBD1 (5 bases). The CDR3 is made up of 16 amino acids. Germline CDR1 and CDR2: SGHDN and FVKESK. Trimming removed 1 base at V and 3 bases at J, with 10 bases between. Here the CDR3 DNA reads TGTGCCAGCAGCCAAGGGAGGGGTTTCTATAATTCACCCCTCCACTTT. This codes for CASSQGRGFYNSPLHF.

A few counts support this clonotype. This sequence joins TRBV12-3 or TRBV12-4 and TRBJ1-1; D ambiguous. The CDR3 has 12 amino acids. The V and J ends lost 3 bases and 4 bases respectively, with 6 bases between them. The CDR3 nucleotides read TGTGCCAGCAGTTTCATCAGCACTGAAGCTTTCTTT. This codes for CASSFISTEAFF.

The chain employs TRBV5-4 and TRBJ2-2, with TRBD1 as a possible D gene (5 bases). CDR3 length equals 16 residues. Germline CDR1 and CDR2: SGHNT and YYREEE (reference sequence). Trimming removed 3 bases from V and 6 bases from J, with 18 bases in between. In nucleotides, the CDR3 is TGTGCCAGCAGCTCGGAGATCAGGGTGGGTCCCGGGGAGCTGTTTTTT. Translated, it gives CASSSEIRVGPGELFF. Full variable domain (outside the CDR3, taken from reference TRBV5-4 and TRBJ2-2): ETGVTQSPTHLIKTRGQQVTLRCSSQSGHNTVSWYQQALGQGPQFIFQYYREEENGRGNFPPRFSGLQFPNYSSELNVNALELDDSALYLCASSSEIRVGPGELFFGEGSRLTVL.

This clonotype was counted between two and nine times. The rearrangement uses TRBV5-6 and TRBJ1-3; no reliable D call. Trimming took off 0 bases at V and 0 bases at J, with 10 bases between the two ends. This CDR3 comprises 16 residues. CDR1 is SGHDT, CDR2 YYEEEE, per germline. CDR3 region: CASSLEQFISGNTIYF. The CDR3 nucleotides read TGTGCCAGCAGCTTGGAACAGTTTATCTCTGGAAACACCATATATTTT.

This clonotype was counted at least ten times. DNA of the CDR3: TGCGCCAGCGGAAACACAGAGATTCAGTACTTC. Protein product: CASGNTEIQYF. The chain recombines TRBV5-1 with TRBJ2-4; D remains unclear. The CDR3 has 11 residues. V gave up 7 bases and J gave up 10 bases, with 12 bases separating them. From germline, CDR1 is SGHRS and CDR2 YFSETQ.

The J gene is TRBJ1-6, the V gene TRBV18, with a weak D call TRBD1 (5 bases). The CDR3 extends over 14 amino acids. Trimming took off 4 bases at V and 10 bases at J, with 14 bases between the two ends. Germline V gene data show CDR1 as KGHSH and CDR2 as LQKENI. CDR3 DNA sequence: TGTGCCAGCTCACTAGGGGCCGGGGGATCACCCCTCCACTTT. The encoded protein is CASSLGAGGSPLHF.

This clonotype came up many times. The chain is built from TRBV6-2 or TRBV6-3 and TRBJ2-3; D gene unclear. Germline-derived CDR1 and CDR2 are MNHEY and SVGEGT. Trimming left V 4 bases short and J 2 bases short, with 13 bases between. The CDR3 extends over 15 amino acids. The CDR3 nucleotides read TGTGCCAGCAGTTTCGACTCATCGGACACAGATACGCAGTATTTT. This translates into CASSFDSSDTDTQYF.

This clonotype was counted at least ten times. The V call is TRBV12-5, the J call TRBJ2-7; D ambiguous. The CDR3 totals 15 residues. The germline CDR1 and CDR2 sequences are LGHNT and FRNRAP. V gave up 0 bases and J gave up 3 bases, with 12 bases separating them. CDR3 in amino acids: CASGLVRQSGYEQYF. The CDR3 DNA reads TGTGCTAGTGGTTTGGTACGTCAGTCGGGCTACGAGCAGTACTTC.

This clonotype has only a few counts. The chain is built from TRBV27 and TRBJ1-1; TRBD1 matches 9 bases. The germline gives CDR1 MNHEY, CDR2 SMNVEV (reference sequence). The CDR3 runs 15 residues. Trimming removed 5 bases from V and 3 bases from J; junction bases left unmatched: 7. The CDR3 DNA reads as TGTGCCAGCAGTCCCAGACAGGGGGGACACACTGAAGCTTTCTTT. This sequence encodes CASSPRQGGHTEAFF.

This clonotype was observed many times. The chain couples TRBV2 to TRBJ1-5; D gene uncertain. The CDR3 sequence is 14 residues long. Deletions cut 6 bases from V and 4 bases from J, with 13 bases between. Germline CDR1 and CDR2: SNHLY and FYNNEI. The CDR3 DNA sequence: TGTGCCAGCAGCTCCAACGGACGGAATCAGCCCCAGCATTTT. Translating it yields CASSSNGRNQPQHF.

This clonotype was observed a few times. CDR3 region: CASSQDPRADTDTQYF. CDR3 bases: TGCGCCAGCAGCCAAGATCCCAGGGCCGACACAGATACGCAGTATTTT. The chain is built from TRBV4-3 and TRBJ2-3; TRBD1 might be the D (5 bases). The CDR3 consists of 16 residues. Looked up from germline, CDR1 is LGHNA and CDR2 is YSLEER. Trimming removed 0 bases from V and 2 bases from J, with 12 bases in between.

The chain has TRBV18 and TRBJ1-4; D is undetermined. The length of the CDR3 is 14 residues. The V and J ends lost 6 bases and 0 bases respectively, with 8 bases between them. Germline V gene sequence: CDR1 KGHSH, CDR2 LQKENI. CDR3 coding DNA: TGTGCCAGCTCCCGACGTGCAACTAATGAAAAACTGTTTTTT. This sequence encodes CASSRRATNEKLFF. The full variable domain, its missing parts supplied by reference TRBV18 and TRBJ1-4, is NAGVMQNPRHLVRRRGQEARLRCSPMKGHSHVYWYRQLPEEGLKFMVYLQKENIIDESGMPKERFSAEFPKEGPSILRIQQVVRGDSAAYFCASSRRATNEKLFFGSGTQLSVL.

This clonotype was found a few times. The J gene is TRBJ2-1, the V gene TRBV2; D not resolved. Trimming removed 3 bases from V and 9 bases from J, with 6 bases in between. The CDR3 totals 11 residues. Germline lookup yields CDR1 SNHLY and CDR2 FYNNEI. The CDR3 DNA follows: TGTGCCAGCAGTGATGAGCCTGAGCAGTTCTTC. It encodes CASSDEPEQFF.

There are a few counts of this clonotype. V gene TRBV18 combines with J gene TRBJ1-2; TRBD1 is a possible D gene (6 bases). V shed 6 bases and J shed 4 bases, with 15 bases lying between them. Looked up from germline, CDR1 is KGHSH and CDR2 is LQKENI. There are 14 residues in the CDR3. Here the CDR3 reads CASSTGQTVYGYTF. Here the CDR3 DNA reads TGTGCCAGCTCTACCGGACAGACTGTCTATGGCTACACCTTC.

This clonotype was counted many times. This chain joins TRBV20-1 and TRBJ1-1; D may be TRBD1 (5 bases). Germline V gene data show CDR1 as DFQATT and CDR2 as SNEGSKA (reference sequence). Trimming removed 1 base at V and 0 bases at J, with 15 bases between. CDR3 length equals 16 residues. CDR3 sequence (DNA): TGCAGTGCTAGAGCCCCGGGACGCAACTTGAACACTGAAGCTTTCTTT. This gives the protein CSARAPGRNLNTEAFF.

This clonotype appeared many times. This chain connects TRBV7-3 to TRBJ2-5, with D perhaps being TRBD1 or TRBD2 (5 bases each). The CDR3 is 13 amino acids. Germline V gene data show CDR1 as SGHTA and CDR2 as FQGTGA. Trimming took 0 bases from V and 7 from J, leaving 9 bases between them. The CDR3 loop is CASSLTGGGTQYF. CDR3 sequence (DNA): TGTGCCAGCAGCTTAACTGGGGGTGGGACCCAGTACTTC.

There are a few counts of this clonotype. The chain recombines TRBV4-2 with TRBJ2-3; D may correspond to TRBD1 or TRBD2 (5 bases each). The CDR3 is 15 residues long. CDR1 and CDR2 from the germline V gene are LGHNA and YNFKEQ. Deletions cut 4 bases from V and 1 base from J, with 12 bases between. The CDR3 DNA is TGTGCCAGCAGCCCCCGGGACGAGGGCACAGATACGCAGTATTTT. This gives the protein CASSPRDEGTDTQYF.

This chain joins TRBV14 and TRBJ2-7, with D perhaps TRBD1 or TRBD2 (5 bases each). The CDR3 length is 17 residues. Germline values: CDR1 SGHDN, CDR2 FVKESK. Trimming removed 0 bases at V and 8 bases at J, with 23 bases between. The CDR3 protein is CASSQDSAGTGFFKQYF. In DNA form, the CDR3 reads TGTGCCAGCAGCCAAGATAGCGCCGGGACCGGGTTTTTCAAGCAGTACTTC.

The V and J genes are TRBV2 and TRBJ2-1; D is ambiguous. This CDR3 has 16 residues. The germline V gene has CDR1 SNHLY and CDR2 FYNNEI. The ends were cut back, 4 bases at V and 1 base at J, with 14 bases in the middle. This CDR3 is CASSGYSPDSYNEQFF. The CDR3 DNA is TGTGCCAGCAGTGGGTACAGCCCCGATTCCTACAATGAGCAGTTCTTC.

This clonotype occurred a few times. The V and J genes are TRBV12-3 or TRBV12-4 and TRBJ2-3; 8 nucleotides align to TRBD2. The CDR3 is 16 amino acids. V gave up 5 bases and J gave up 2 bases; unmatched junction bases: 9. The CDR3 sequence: CASSVIYGRDTDTQYF. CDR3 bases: TGTGCCAGCAGTGTCATTTACGGGAGGGACACAGATACGCAGTATTTT.

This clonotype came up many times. DNA for the CDR3: TGTGCCAGCAGCATGCAGGGGAACTATGGCTACACCTTC. It specifies CASSMQGNYGYTF. The chain employs TRBV5-6 and TRBJ1-2; the D gene is possibly TRBD1 (6 bases). Germline CDR1 is SGHDT and CDR2 is YYEEEE. There are 13 residues in the CDR3. V lost 4 bases, J lost 2 bases, and 9 bases lay in between.